A selection of T cell receptor beta chains follows, all from one sample in a study of regulatory T cells in long-lasting Graves disease. TCRdb called the multiplex PCR reads again in MiXCR, with one record for every CDR3 protein. The sample shows 500,000 or so distinct CDR3 sequences, around 15% of them seen only once. The same specimen was also included in a second study, on T cells in Graves' hyperthyroidism and ophthalmopathy.

The source material was peripheral blood mononuclear cells (PBMCs), sampled at new diagnosis, from a patient treated with antithyroid drugs. The receptors were gathered from a middle-aged woman with Graves disease. Both conserved end residues are part of each CDR3. The order of the fields is clone size, J gene, V gene, D gene, CDR3 protein, CDR3 DNA. A D gene is named only where the DNA matches it firmly. Clone size is stated in some rows and not others, as once, few, many or a class when expanded.

>many|TRBJ2-3|TRBV5-1|NA
CASSLVLGSTDTQYF
TGCGCCAGCAGCCTTGTCTTGGGGAGCACAGATACGCAGTATTTT
>many|TRBJ2-7|TRBV11-2|NA
CASSLFQRGSSYEQYF
TGTGCCAGCAGCTTGTTTCAACGGGGGAGCTCCTACGAGCAGTACTTC
>NA|TRBJ2-7|TRBV28|NA
CASSSRETLRGAYEQYF
TGTGCCAGCAGTTCCCGGGAAACCCTCCGAGGAGCCTACGAGCAGTACTTC
>NA|TRBJ2-1|TRBV19|TRBD1
CASNPRPGQGAFEQFF
TGTGCCAGTAACCCGAGACCGGGACAGGGGGCGTTTGAGCAGTTCTTC
>NA|TRBJ1-2|TRBV3-1|NA
CASSQRADGYTF
TGTGCCAGCAGCCAGAGAGCCGATGGCTACACCTTC
>few|TRBJ1-1|TRBV4-1|NA
CASSQDRDLAFF
TGCGCCAGCAGCCAAGACAGAGACCTTGCTTTCTTT
>many|TRBJ1-1|TRBV30|NA
CAWSRRTDNTEAFF
TGTGCCTGGAGTCGTAGGACGGACAACACTGAAGCTTTCTTT
>many|TRBJ1-1|TRBV7-2|NA
CASSRRTGRTEAFF
TGTGCCAGCAGCCGAAGGACGGGGAGAACTGAAGCTTTCTTT
>few|TRBJ1-2|TRBV6-2/TRBV6-3|NA
CASSYSYFGRGTFNYGYTF
TGTGCCAGCAGTTACTCGTATTTCGGCAGGGGCACTTTTAACTATGGCTACACCTTC
>many|TRBJ1-5|TRBV11-3|TRBD1
CASSSGTGAGQPQHF
TGTGCCAGCAGCAGCGGGACAGGGGCCGGCCAGCCCCAGCATTTT
>many|TRBJ2-3|TRBV12-3/TRBV12-4|TRBD2
CASSLASGGSDTQYF
TGTGCCAGCAGCCTGGCTAGCGGGGGGTCAGATACGCAGTATTTT
>NA|TRBJ2-7|TRBV12-3/TRBV12-4|TRBD1
CASSHSQPGQGGYEQYF
TGTGCCAGCAGCCACTCACAACCGGGACAGGGGGGATACGAGCAGTACTTC
>NA|TRBJ2-3|TRBV10-2|NA
CATLPPAPLTDTQYF
TGCGCCACCCTGCCCCCAGCGCCCCTCACAGATACGCAGTATTTT
>few|TRBJ2-5|TRBV29-1|NA
CSVERRASLGETQYF
TGCAGCGTTGAACGGCGGGCTAGTCTTGGGGAGACCCAGTACTTC
>many|TRBJ1-1|TRBV12-3/TRBV12-4|NA
CASSLVQGNPEAFF
TGTGCCAGCAGTTTAGTTCAGGGAAACCCTGAAGCTTTCTTT
>many|TRBJ1-1|TRBV28|NA
CASSPENTEAFF
TGTGCCAGCAGTCCCGAAAACACTGAAGCTTTCTTT
>many|TRBJ2-5|TRBV18|NA
CASSPGTGETQYF
TGTGCCAGCTCACCAGGGACTGGAGAGACCCAGTACTTC
>few|TRBJ2-3|TRBV6-1|NA
CASSEKDRPSANTQYF
TGTGCCAGCAGCGAAAAAGACAGGCCCTCCGCAAATACGCAGTATTTT
>NA|TRBJ2-2|TRBV6-2/TRBV6-3|TRBD1
CASSEEGTGYTGELFF
TGTGCCAGCAGTGAAGAAGGGACAGGTTACACCGGGGAGCTGTTTTTT
>few|TRBJ1-2|TRBV6-1|TRBD1
CASSPRTGQGFGYTF
TGTGCCAGCAGTCCGCGGACGGGACAGGGGTTTGGCTACACCTTC
>many|TRBJ2-1|TRBV2|NA
CASTTTDNEQFF
TGTGCCAGCACCACGACAGACAATGAGCAGTTCTTC
>many|TRBJ1-5|TRBV20-1|NA
CSANRDSNQPQHF
TGCAGTGCTAACAGGGATAGCAATCAGCCCCAGCATTTT
>few|TRBJ2-1|TRBV12-3/TRBV12-4|NA
CASSYNTGRYNEQFF
TGTGCCAGCAGTTATAACACAGGGCGCTACAATGAGCAGTTCTTC
>many|TRBJ2-7|TRBV5-1|TRBD1
CASSLTGTGTYEQYF
TGCGCCAGCAGTTTGACCGGGACAGGGACCTACGAGCAGTACTTC
>few|TRBJ2-1|TRBV18|TRBD1
CASSLTGTGYNEQFF
TGTGCCAGCTCACTAACCGGGACAGGGTACAATGAGCAGTTCTTC
>NA|TRBJ1-6|TRBV18|NA
CAGSPGSSLSPLHF
TGTGCCGGCTCACCAGGCTCGAGCCTTTCACCCCTCCACTTT
>NA|TRBJ2-1|TRBV6-1|TRBD2
CASSPAGLAGNNEQFF
TGTGCCAGCAGTCCGGCGGGGCTAGCGGGGAATAATGAGCAGTTCTTC
>NA|TRBJ2-5|TRBV6-5|NA
CASSYTYYGQHQETQYF
TGTGCCAGCAGTTACACCTATTACGGACAGCACCAAGAGACCCAGTACTTC
>NA|TRBJ2-3|TRBV7-9|TRBD2
CASSSNPGLAGADTQYF
TGTGCCAGCAGCTCGAACCCGGGACTAGCAGGCGCGGATACGCAGTATTTT
>many|TRBJ1-1|TRBV2|NA
CASNWGANTEAFF
TGTGCCAGCAACTGGGGGGCGAACACTGAAGCTTTCTTT
>many|TRBJ1-1|TRBV9|NA
CASSPEAPNTEAFF
TGTGCCAGCAGCCCAGAAGCCCCGAACACTGAAGCTTTCTTT
>many|TRBJ1-2|TRBV7-2|TRBD1
CASSITGTAYGYTF
TGTGCCAGCAGCATAACCGGGACAGCTTATGGCTACACCTTC
>NA|TRBJ1-6|TRBV20-1|NA
CSAQTQGSGSYNSPLHF
TGCAGTGCTCAAACGCAGGGTAGTGGGTCCTATAATTCACCCCTCCACTTT
>many|TRBJ2-1|TRBV2|TRBD2
CASTRLAGAVGNEQFF
TGTGCCAGCACTCGACTAGCGGGAGCTGTTGGTAATGAGCAGTTCTTC
>many|TRBJ2-3|TRBV12-3/TRBV12-4|NA
CASSLVYTDTQYF
TGTGCCAGCAGTTTAGTCTACACAGATACGCAGTATTTT
>many|TRBJ2-3|TRBV10-3|NA
CAISDRASSDTQYF
TGTGCCATCAGTGACCGGGCTAGCTCCGATACGCAGTATTTT
>NA|TRBJ1-2|TRBV24-1|NA
CATSNPSNYGYTF
TGTGCCACCAGTAACCCCTCCAACTATGGCTACACCTTC
>NA|TRBJ1-1|TRBV13|TRBD1
CASSRGTGAEAFF
TGTGCCAGCAGCCGGGGGACAGGGGCTGAAGCTTTCTTT
>many|TRBJ1-1|TRBV2|NA
CASGTFNTEAFF
TGTGCCAGCGGGACATTTAACACTGAAGCTTTCTTT
>few|TRBJ1-2|TRBV24-1|NA
CATSDLFGGYTF
TGTGCCACCAGTGATTTGTTTGGAGGCTACACCTTC
>few|TRBJ2-3|TRBV10-3|TRBD1
CAIRARTGGGETDTQYF
TGTGCCATCAGGGCCAGGACAGGGGGCGGGGAGACAGATACGCAGTATTTT
>NA|TRBJ1-4|TRBV4-1|NA
CASSQEELSNEKLFF
TGCGCCAGCAGCCAAGAGGAACTATCTAATGAAAAACTGTTTTTT
>NA|TRBJ2-3|TRBV19|TRBD1
CASSPGQGTLRTDTQYF
TGTGCCAGTAGTCCGGGACAGGGAACCCTCCGCACAGATACGCAGTATTTT
>few|TRBJ2-3|TRBV12-3/TRBV12-4|TRBD2
CASSLWAGEPQDTQYF
TGTGCCAGCAGTTTATGGGCGGGGGAGCCCCAAGATACGCAGTATTTT